This T cell receptor beta chain came from a study of human T cells and chemical hapten exposure. Overall study: Throughout a study of approximately 25 weeks, patients underwent weekly scalp administration of diphenylcyclopropenone doses. Patch tests put 0.01% DPC on the upper back, read at 6 days.

Study observations and caveats: After DPC sensitization, TCRs above 1 in 1000 frequency showed no change.

Time point denoted: patch test 3, about 24 weeks after DPC sensitization. Noted treatment: therapeutic diphenylcyclopropenone sensitization with weekly scalp DPC. It was unfractionated whole blood from which total RNA was extracted. Those who donated were patients with alopecia, 18 to 70 years of age, and suitable for DPC. With respect to this clonotype: What it recognizes is unknown.

TCRdb re-analysed the RACE reads in MiXCR, keeping a single row per CDR3 protein. This sample yields about 39,000 distinct CDR3 sequences, of which about 12% are seen a single time; 2% to 2.5% belongs to the top ten. The CDR3 has 12 residues. The germline gives CDR1 GTSNPN, CDR2 SVGIG (reference sequence). Trimming shortened V by 6 bases and J by 1 base, and 10 bases separated the two germline ends. The clonotype originates from a woman in her 40s with alopecia areata. Some clones in this sample may be carry-over from other donors' samples. Source: whole blood, taken in connection with sensitization to the hapten diphenylcyclopropenone (DPC). V is TRBV30 and J is TRBJ2-7; TRBD1 is a possible D gene (5 bases). CDR3 DNA sequence: TGTGCCTGCGACAGAAAGTCCTACGAGCAGTACTTC. Residues: CACDRKSYEQYF.